This T cell receptor beta chain comes out of a study of blood T cell repertoires in COVID-19. The overall study: The study drew acute and convalescent COVID-19 samples from the United States, Italy and Spain. In each case, the material was cDNA or gDNA derived from T cells, B-cell-depleted T cells, or PBMCs.

In the original processing: Scientists estimated how many nucleated cells there were by amplifying reference gene primers. The repertoire was sequenced with immunoSEQ multiplex PCR; TCRdb's copy has only in-frame clones and lacks some. V and J calls and clone size follow that table, whereas D and trimming were derived from the DNA. This sample has 230,000 or so clones, with nearly 90% found just once. Germline V gene lookup returns CDR1 SGHTA and CDR2 FQGNSA. Trimming took 3 bases from V and 2 from J; bases not matched to a gene: 8. The CDR3 totals 16 residues. This receptor was identified in a woman aged 40 to 50 who had recovered from COVID-19. The chain is built from TRBV7-2 and TRBJ1-2; 8 nucleotides match TRBD1. The sequenced sample consisted of peripheral blood. DNA for the CDR3: TGTGCCAGCAGCTTTGGCCCGGACAGGGTAAACTATGGCTACACCTTC. Translating it yields CASSFGPDRVNYGYTF.